The 9 T cell receptor beta chains presented below share a single source sample, sequenced in a study of CD8+ T cells in alopecia areata. It was cDNA, reverse transcribed from extracted RNA, that served as the sequencing template. Libraries were prepared by immunoSEQ multiplex PCR; TCRdb keeps only in-frame clonotypes and omits some of them. This table holds about 200,000 clones, more than 50% found once. Sequencing used CD8+ T cells sorted from blood. Receptors originate from a human donor in good health.

The rearrangement joins TRBV14 to TRBJ1-2; weak D call: TRBD1 (6 bases). The CDR3 sequence is 15 residues long. Germline V CDR1 and CDR2: SGHDN, FVKESK. V was clipped by 5 bases and J by 8 bases, with 21 bases between them. The CDR3 nucleotides read TGTGCCAGCAGCGACTTGGACAGCCTATATGGGGGCTACACCTTC. Amino acid sequence: CASSDLDSLYGGYTF.

This clone was observed a few times. The V gene is TRBV5-6, the J gene TRBJ1-1; 7 bases align to TRBD1. This CDR3 spans 14 amino acids. Looked up from germline, CDR1 is SGHDT and CDR2 is YYEEEE. With 4 bases clipped from V and 2 bases from J, the junction kept 5 bases outside the gene matches. The CDR3 here is CASSRGTANTEAFF. For the CDR3, the DNA is TGTGCCAGCAGCCGGGGGACAGCAAACACTGAAGCTTTCTTT.

This clone was recorded a few times. The CDR3 spells CASTGQGRHEQYF. The CDR3 nucleotides read TGTGCCAGCACCGGACAGGGTCGCCACGAGCAGTACTTC. This chain links TRBV6-5 with TRBJ2-7; 8 nucleotides agree with TRBD1. This CDR3 has 13 amino acids. Germline values: CDR1 MNHEY, CDR2 SVGAGI. Trimming removed 7 bases from V and 5 bases from J; junction bases left unmatched: 7.

This clone has a handful of counts. J is TRBJ2-7 and V is TRBV19; no reliable D call. CDR3 length: 15 amino acids. V shed 4 bases and J shed 2 bases, with 15 bases lying between them. Germline V gives CDR1 LNHDA, CDR2 SQIVND (reference sequence). CDR3 nucleotides: TGTGCCAGTAGTAACCCCCGGGTCTCAACCTACGAGCAGTACTTC. Protein sequence: CASSNPRVSTYEQYF.

This chain joins TRBV29-1 and TRBJ2-7; 9 bases align to TRBD2. The CDR3 contains 14 residues. V was pared by 7 bases and J by 3 bases, with 10 bases of the junction left unmatched. Germline assignment: CDR1 SQVTM and CDR2 ANQGSEA. The CDR3 loop reads CSALGGTSSYEQYF. CDR3 DNA: TGCAGCGCCCTGGGCGGGACTAGCAGCTACGAGCAGTACTTC.

A few counts support this clone. V is TRBV12-5 and J is TRBJ1-5, with 7 bases fitting TRBD1. Per germline, CDR1 LGHNT and CDR2 FRNRAP. The CDR3 covers 14 residues. The V gene end was trimmed by 4 bases and the J gene end by 2 bases; junction bases not matched to a gene: 2. The CDR3 is CASGSTGGNQPQHF. The CDR3, as DNA: TGTGCTAGTGGTTCCACAGGGGGCAATCAGCCCCAGCATTTT.

This clone was counted only a few times. This chain's CDR3 is CASYVRGPLDYEQYF. CDR3 nucleotides: TGTGCCAGCTATGTCCGGGGCCCACTCGACTACGAGCAGTACTTC. The chain combines TRBV2 with TRBJ2-7; the D call may be TRBD1 or TRBD2 (5 bases each). Germline V gene sequence: CDR1 SNHLY, CDR2 FYNNEI. Trimming took off 8 bases at V and 3 bases at J, with 20 bases between the two ends. The CDR3 runs to 15 residues.

This clone occurred a few times. The chain combines TRBV18 with TRBJ1-1; the D is unclear. The V end lost 4 bases, the J end lost 2 bases, and 8 bases lay between the germline ends. CDR1 is KGHSH and CDR2 is LQKENI in the germline V gene. The CDR3 is 13 residues long. The CDR3 sequence: CASSLTDNTEAFF. The CDR3, as DNA: TGTGCCAGCTCACTTACAGACAACACTGAAGCTTTCTTT.

A single count supports this clone. The J gene is TRBJ1-2, the V gene TRBV9; a weak D match, TRBD1 (5 bases). V was trimmed by 0 bases and J by 3 bases, leaving 9 bases between them. CDR3 length: 14 residues. Germline CDR1 is SGDLS and CDR2 is YYNGEE. The CDR3 region has the DNA TGTGCCAGCAGCGTAGCTGTGACAGACTATGGCTACACCTTC. The encoded protein is CASSVAVTDYGYTF.